This T cell receptor (beta chain) was documented in a study of shared clonotypes between healthy human individuals. Terminally differentiated effector memory CD45RA+ cells were left out of the naive CD8 fraction, which was CD45RO-negative and positively selected for CCR7. Measured with immunoSEQ multiplex PCR; TCRdb has only the in-frame clones, and not every one. The sample includes about 1,800,000 clones, less than 95% of them seen just once. Germline assignment: CDR1 MGHDK and CDR2 SYGVNS. The CDR3 runs to 12 residues. Trimming removed 10 bases from V and 8 bases from J, with 15 bases in between. Sequencing used naive CD8+ T cells sorted from blood. The rearrangement joins TRBV25-1 to TRBJ2-1; either TRBD1 or TRBD2 may fit D (6 bases each). The clonotype comes from a man between 18 and 35 years old in good health. The CDR3 nucleotides read TGTGCCACCATAGGGGGGATGGATGAGCAGTTCTTC. It encodes CATIGGMDEQFF.